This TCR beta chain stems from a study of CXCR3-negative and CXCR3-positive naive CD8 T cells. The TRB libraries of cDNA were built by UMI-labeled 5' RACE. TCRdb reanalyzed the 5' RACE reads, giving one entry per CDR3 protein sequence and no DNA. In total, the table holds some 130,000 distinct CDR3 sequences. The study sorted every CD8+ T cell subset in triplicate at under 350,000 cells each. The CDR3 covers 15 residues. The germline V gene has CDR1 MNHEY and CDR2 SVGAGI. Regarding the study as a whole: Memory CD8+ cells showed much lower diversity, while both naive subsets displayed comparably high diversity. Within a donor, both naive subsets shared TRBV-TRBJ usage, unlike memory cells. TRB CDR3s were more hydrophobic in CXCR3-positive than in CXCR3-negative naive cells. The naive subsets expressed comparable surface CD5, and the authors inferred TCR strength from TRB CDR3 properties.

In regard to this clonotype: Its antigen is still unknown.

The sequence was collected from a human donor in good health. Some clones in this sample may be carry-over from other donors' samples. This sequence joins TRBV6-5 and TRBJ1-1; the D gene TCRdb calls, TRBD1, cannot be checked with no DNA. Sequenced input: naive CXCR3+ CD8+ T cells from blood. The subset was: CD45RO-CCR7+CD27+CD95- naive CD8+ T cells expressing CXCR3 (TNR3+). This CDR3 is CASTPTERMNTEAFF.